Below, 14 T cell receptor beta chains from the same sample are listed, as sequenced in a study of metastatic and nonmetastatic thyroid tumors. Among the patients, none had received any treatment before thyroid surgery. MiXCR reprocessed the PCR reads for TCRdb. In the table there are 12,000 or so clones, about 34% of which are singletons. Sequenced sample: tumor tissue. The receptors derive from a male donor with papillary thyroid cancer or a benign thyroid nodule (not recorded which). Some clones in this sample may be carry-over from other donors' samples.

This rearrangement joins TRBV7-6 to TRBJ1-6; 10 bases map to TRBD1. V shed 4 bases and J 8 bases; nucleotides not matched to a gene: 5. Germline V gene lookup returns CDR1 SGHVS and CDR2 FNYEAQ. This CDR3 is built from 15 residues. For the CDR3, the DNA is TGTGCCAGCAGCTCATCCGGGACAGGGGATTCACCCCTCCACTTT. Translated: CASSSSGTGDSPLHF.

This clone was counted only a few times. V gene TRBV12-3 or TRBV12-4 combines with J gene TRBJ1-2; maybe TRBD1 (5 bases). Trimming shortened V by 4 bases and J by 5 bases, and 11 bases separated the two germline ends. This CDR3 is 13 amino acids long. CDR3 loop: CASSWRGPYGYTF. The CDR3, as DNA: TGTGCCAGCAGTTGGCGGGGACCATATGGCTACACCTTC.

Within the sample, this clone is large (0.1 to 1%). This sample also contains other DNA sequences that code for the same CDR3. V usage is TRBV11-1 and J usage is TRBJ2-1; D is possibly TRBD2 (5 bases). Between the trimmed V and J ends, which lost 5 bases and 4 bases, there was a span of 18 bases. This CDR3 has 16 amino acids. Germline CDR1 and CDR2: SGHAT and FQDESV (reference sequence). The CDR3: CASSPGGRTGYNEQFF. CDR3 in DNA: TGTGCCAGCAGCCCGGGTGGGAGAACGGGGTACAATGAGCAGTTCTTC.

The rearrangement uses TRBV12-3 or TRBV12-4 and TRBJ2-5; TRBD2 is a possible D gene (6 bases). Trimming left V 7 bases short and J 6 bases short, with 15 bases between. The length of the CDR3 is 13 residues. DNA for the CDR3: TGTGCCAGCATCTTCGGGACTCCTCAGACCCAGTACTTC. It translates to CASIFGTPQTQYF.

This clone has only a few counts. V and J are TRBV7-2 and TRBJ2-7, with a possible D match to TRBD2 (5 bases). Germline CDR1 and CDR2: SGHTA and FQGNSA. V lost 5 bases and J 0 bases, leaving 8 bases between the germline ends. The CDR3 covers 13 residues. The CDR3 reads CASSMTTSYEQYF. The CDR3 DNA is TGTGCCAGCAGCATGACTACCTCCTACGAGCAGTACTTC.

Here the CDR3 reads CASSFDGGSYYGYTF. Here the CDR3 DNA reads TGTGCCAGCAGCTTCGATGGAGGGTCGTACTATGGCTACACCTTC. The chain recombines TRBV7-8 with TRBJ1-2; D not certain. V lost 3 bases, J lost 3 bases, and 14 bases lay in between. Germline assignment: CDR1 SGHVS and CDR2 FQNEAQ. CDR3 length: 15 residues.

The CDR3 DNA follows: TGCGCCAGCAGCCAAGGCCCAGGGGGGGCCTACGAGCAGTACTTC. This encodes CASSQGPGGAYEQYF. This chain uses TRBV4-1 with TRBJ2-7; D is perhaps TRBD1 or TRBD2 (7 bases each). This CDR3 comprises 15 residues. The germline V gene has CDR1 MGHRA and CDR2 YSYEKL. V lost 1 base and J lost 2, with 12 bases in between.

By share of the sample, this clone is medium-sized (0.01 to 0.1%). The chain employs TRBV12-3 or TRBV12-4 and TRBJ2-1; either TRBD1 or TRBD2 may supply D (6 bases each). This CDR3 has 12 residues. V shed 10 bases and J shed 6 bases, with 13 bases lying between them. CDR3 loop: CATKQGGNEQFF. CDR3 sequence (DNA): TGTGCCACTAAACAGGGAGGCAATGAGCAGTTCTTC.

This clone was seen only once. CDR3 in DNA: TGCGCCAGCAGAATTTCAACGGAGCCTAACTATGGCTACACCTTC. It codes for CASRISTEPNYGYTF. The chain uses TRBV5-1 and TRBJ1-2; D unresolved. V was trimmed by 5 bases and J by 0 bases, leaving 14 bases between them. The CDR3 runs to 15 residues. CDR1 is SGHRS and CDR2 is YFSETQ in the germline V gene.

This clone was recorded a few times. A read error may produce the germline difference seen at one junction end. The same CDR3 also results from other DNA sequences found in this sample. The rearrangement uses TRBV27 and TRBJ2-7; a possible D gene is TRBD2 (6 bases). The CDR3 is made up of 14 amino acids. Germline values: CDR1 MNHEY, CDR2 SMNVEV (reference sequence). CDR3 coding DNA: TGTGCTAGCAGTAGGCGGGAAAATCCCTACGAGCAGTACTTC. It encodes CASSRRENPYEQYF.

The V call is TRBV30, the J call TRBJ2-6; D gene unclear. The germline V gene has CDR1 GTSNPN and CDR2 SVGIG (reference sequence). The CDR3 has 15 residues. Trimming removed 0 bases from V and 0 bases from J, with 6 bases in between. CDR3 in amino acids: CAWSVTFSGANVLTF. For the CDR3, the DNA is TGTGCCTGGAGTGTAACGTTCTCTGGGGCCAACGTCCTGACTTTC.

The CDR3, as DNA: TGCGCCAGCAGCCAAGGGAGTCAGGGAGGGGGCTACACCTTC. Its protein product is CASSQGSQGGGYTF. V and J are TRBV4-1 and TRBJ1-2; weak D call: TRBD1 (5 bases). CDR3 length equals 14 residues. Trimming removed 1 base at V and 8 bases at J, with 14 bases between. CDR1 and CDR2 from the germline V gene are MGHRA and YSYEKL.

This clone was counted between two and nine times. V gene TRBV7-3 combines with J gene TRBJ2-1, with TRBD2 identical over 7 bases. Trimming at V came to 0 bases and at J to 7 bases, leaving 6 bases not matched to a gene. The CDR3 totals 15 residues. Germline CDR1 and CDR2: SGHTA and FQGTGA. The CDR3 DNA follows: TGTGCCAGCAGCTTAACAGGCGGGGGTAGTAATGAGCAGTTCTTC. This translates into CASSLTGGGSNEQFF.

This clone occurred a few times. V gene TRBV28 combines with J gene TRBJ1-5; D unclear. CDR1 and CDR2 (germline): MDHEN, SYDVKM. This CDR3 comprises 13 residues. Trimming stripped 5 bases from V and 9 bases from J, with 14 bases between. The CDR3 sequence: CASSPGSVLPQHF. Written as DNA, the CDR3 is TGTGCCAGCAGTCCGGGTAGTGTGCTGCCCCAGCATTTT. Full variable domain (remainder filled in from reference TRBV28 and TRBJ1-5): DVKVTQSSRYLVKRTGEKVFLECVQDMDHENMFWYRQDPGLGLRLIYFSYDVKMKEKGDIPEGYSVSREKKERFSLILESASTNQTSMYLCASSPGSVLPQHFGDGTRLSIL.